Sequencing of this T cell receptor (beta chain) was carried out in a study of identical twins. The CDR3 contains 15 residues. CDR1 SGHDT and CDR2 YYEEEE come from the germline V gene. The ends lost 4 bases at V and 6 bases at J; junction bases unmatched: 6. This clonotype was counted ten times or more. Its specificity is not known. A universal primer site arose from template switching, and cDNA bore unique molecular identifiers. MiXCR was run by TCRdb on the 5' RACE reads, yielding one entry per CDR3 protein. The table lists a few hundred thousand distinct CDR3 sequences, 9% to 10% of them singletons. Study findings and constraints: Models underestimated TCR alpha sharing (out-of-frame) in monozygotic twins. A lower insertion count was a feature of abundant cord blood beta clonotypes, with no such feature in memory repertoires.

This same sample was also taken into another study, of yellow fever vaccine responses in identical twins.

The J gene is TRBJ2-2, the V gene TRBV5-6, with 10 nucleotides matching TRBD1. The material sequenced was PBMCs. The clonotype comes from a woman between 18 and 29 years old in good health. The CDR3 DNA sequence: TGTGCCAGCAGCGGCCGGACAGGGGGGGCCGGGGAGCTGTTTTTT. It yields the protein CASSGRTGGAGELFF. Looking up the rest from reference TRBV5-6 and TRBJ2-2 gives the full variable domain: DAGVTQSPTHLIKTRGQQVTLRCSPKSGHDTVSWYQQALGQGPQFIFQYYEEEERQRGNFPDRFSGHQFPNYSSELNVNALLLGDSALYLCASSGRTGGAGELFFGEGSRLTVL.